These 4 T cell receptor beta chains originate from one sample sequenced in a study of blood T cell repertoires in COVID-19. Produced via immunoSEQ multiplex PCR; TCRdb's table is partial and in-frame only. Of about 190,000 clones in the sample, more than 70% were seen once. The sample taken for sequencing was peripheral blood. The receptors were gathered from a woman of 80 years or more with active or convalescent COVID-19.

This sequence joins TRBV28 and TRBJ2-5, with D unresolved. CDR1 and CDR2 from the germline V gene are MDHEN and SYDVKM. The CDR3 extends over 13 amino acids. Trimming shortened V by 11 bases and J by 3 bases, and 16 bases separated the two germline ends. The CDR3 loop reads CAPQTEHEETQYF. The CDR3 DNA is TGTGCCCCCCAGACTGAACACGAAGAGACCCAGTACTTC.

The chain combines TRBV9 with TRBJ1-4; perhaps TRBD1 as D (6 bases). CDR1 and CDR2 (germline): SGDLS, YYNGEE. The CDR3 runs to 16 residues. V was clipped by 4 bases and J by 13 bases, with 26 bases between them. This CDR3 is CASSTEQGPQRGGLFF. The DNA of the CDR3 is TGTGCCAGCAGCACAGAACAGGGACCCCAGCGGGGCGGACTGTTTTTT.

The rearrangement links TRBV7-8 to TRBJ2-2; TRBD1 matches at 8 bases. This CDR3 contains 16 residues. Germline lookup yields CDR1 SGHVS and CDR2 FQNEAQ. The junction had 10 bases not matched to a gene; V was cut back by 5 bases and J by 5 bases. Written as DNA, the CDR3 is TGTGCCAGCAGCAGAGGACAGGGTTGGTCGACCGGGGAGCTGTTTTTT. Protein product: CASSRGQGWSTGELFF.

V gene TRBV19 combines with J gene TRBJ1-2; weak D call: TRBD1 (6 bases). Germline-derived CDR1 and CDR2 are LNHDA and SQIVND (reference sequence). This CDR3 has 15 amino acids. V lost 3 bases to trimming and J lost 2 bases, with 13 bases between them. The CDR3 sequence is CASSIVGGRNYGYTF. CDR3 in DNA: TGTGCCAGTAGTATCGTCGGGGGGCGCAACTATGGCTACACCTTC. Supplemented by reference TRBV19 and TRBJ1-2, the full variable domain reads DGGITQSPKYLFRKEGQNVTLSCEQNLNHDAMYWYRQDPGQGLRLIYYSQIVNDFQKGDIAEGYSVSREKKESFPLTVTSAQKNPTAFYLCASSIVGGRNYGYTFGSGTRLTVV.